The 13 T cell receptor beta chains listed next were all sequenced from one sample in a study of blood T cells in healthy people across ages. Then a second PCR, running about 6 to 12 cycles, was carried out with a sample-barcoded 5' primer and a J-beta primer mix. MiXCR was run by TCRdb on the 5' RACE reads, yielding one entry per CDR3 protein. The data show about 1.8 million distinct CDR3 sequences, roughly 52% seen once. Source material: blood. The source is a woman between 35 and 50 years old in good health.

The chain couples TRBV7-2 to TRBJ1-2; 8 nucleotides line up with TRBD1. The V segment lost 3 bases and the J segment 8 bases; nucleotides outside the gene matches: 8. The germline CDR1 and CDR2 sequences are SGHTA and FQGNSA. The CDR3 is 14 amino acids. CDR3 sequence reads: CASSFQDRVKGYTF. The CDR3 DNA reads TGTGCCAGCAGCTTCCAGGACAGGGTAAAAGGCTACACCTTC. The complete variable domain, with remaining parts taken from reference TRBV7-2 and TRBJ1-2, reads GAGVSQSPSNKVTEKGKDVELRCDPISGHTALYWYRQSLGQGLEFLIYFQGNSAPDKSGLPSDRFSAERTGGSVSTLTIQRTQQEDSAVYLCASSFQDRVKGYTFGSGTRLTVV.

The rearrangement joins TRBV6-6 to TRBJ2-2; 9 positions match TRBD1. The J segment lost 3 bases and the V segment lost 5 bases, leaving 7 bases of the junction unmatched. This CDR3 has 16 residues. The germline V gene encodes CDR1 MNHNY and CDR2 SVGAGI (reference sequence). The CDR3 spells CASSPFDRGYTGELFF. The CDR3 DNA is TGTGCCAGCAGTCCCTTCGACAGGGGGTACACCGGGGAGCTGTTTTTT.

The V gene is TRBV15, the J gene TRBJ1-2; D is unresolved. V lost 0 bases and J lost 8, with 10 bases in between. CDR1 is LNHNV and CDR2 is YYDKDF in the germline V gene (reference sequence). CDR3 length: 13 residues. CDR3 bases: TGTGCCACCAGCAGAGAGACTGGCCGGGGCTACACCTTC. Residues: CATSRETGRGYTF.

This sequence joins TRBV20-1 and TRBJ2-1; TRBD1 matches 7 bases. V shed 6 bases, J shed 2 bases, and the junction held 7 bases outside the gene matches. CDR1 is DFQATT, CDR2 SNEGSKA, per germline (reference sequence). This CDR3 has 14 amino acids. CDR3 nucleotide sequence: TGCAGTGCCGAGGACAGGCGAACCTACAATGAGCAGTTCTTC. This gives the protein CSAEDRRTYNEQFF.

In the case of this clonotype: Germline is not matched at one junction end, which may reflect a read error. V and J are TRBV20-1 and TRBJ2-5, with 9 positions matching TRBD2. This CDR3 is built from 17 residues. Per the germline V gene, CDR1 is DFQATT and CDR2 is SNEGSKA (reference sequence). The CDR3 DNA reads TGCAGTGCTCCCTGGCGGGGGGGGACCGAGTCACAAGAGTCCCAGTACTTC. Its protein product is CSAPWRGGTESQESQYF.

This sequence joins TRBV4-1 and TRBJ1-2; 7 bases are shared with TRBD1. CDR1 MGHRA and CDR2 YSYEKL come from the germline V gene. This CDR3 has 16 amino acids. V was clipped by 2 bases and J by 8 bases; unmatched bases: 14. The CDR3, as DNA: TGCGCCAGCAGCCAACGCCTCCCTGACAGGGCCGAGGGCTACACCTTC. Amino acid sequence: CASSQRLPDRAEGYTF.

This chain uses TRBV7-3 with TRBJ2-1; the match to TRBD1 covers 9 bases. The V gene end was trimmed by 5 bases and the J gene end by 7 bases; junction bases not matched to a gene: 9. The CDR3 spans 15 residues. The germline CDR1 and CDR2 sequences are SGHTA and FQGTGA. The chain's CDR3 is CASSGPGTGSNEQFF. CDR3 coding DNA: TGTGCCAGCAGCGGGCCCGGGACAGGGAGTAATGAGCAGTTCTTC.

This chain links TRBV12-3 or TRBV12-4 with TRBJ1-2; 8 positions match TRBD1. This CDR3 has 14 residues. The junction had 7 bases not matched to a gene; V was cut back by 6 bases and J by 4 bases. The CDR3 here is CASRAGTGVYGYTF. CDR3 nucleotides: TGTGCCAGCAGGGCCGGGACAGGCGTCTATGGCTACACCTTC.

This clonotype was counted between two and nine times. This CDR3 is CASSTSTSGSYEQYF. Written as DNA, the CDR3 is TGTGCCAGCAGCACTAGTACTAGCGGATCCTACGAGCAGTACTTC. V is TRBV7-6 and J is TRBJ2-7; TRBD2 matches 8 bases. V was clipped by 5 bases and J by 1 base; unmatched bases: 7. Germline lookup yields CDR1 SGHVS and CDR2 FNYEAQ. This CDR3 is built from 15 residues. Filled out from reference TRBV7-6 and TRBJ2-7, the complete variable domain reads GAGVSQSPRYKVTKRGQDVALRCDPISGHVSLYWYRQALGQGPEFLTYFNYEAQQDKSGLPNDRFSAERPEGSISTLTIQRTEQRDSAMYRCASSTSTSGSYEQYFGPGTRLTVT.

This clonotype has a single count. V usage is TRBV4-1 and J usage is TRBJ2-1; D is ambiguous. Germline CDR1 and CDR2: MGHRA and YSYEKL. CDR3 length equals 17 residues. The V and J ends lost 1 base and 8 bases respectively, with 21 bases between them. In DNA form, the CDR3 reads TGCGCCAGCAGCCAAGCATCCCACAGCCCCCTTGGCGATGAGCAGTTCTTC. Its protein product is CASSQASHSPLGDEQFF.

The rearrangement joins TRBV20-1 to TRBJ1-2; 8 nucleotides agree with TRBD1. In germline, CDR1 is DFQATT, CDR2 SNEGSKA (reference sequence). Trimming took 6 bases from V and 8 from J; bases not matched to a gene: 11. This CDR3 contains 13 residues. CDR3 amino acids: CSARRGQAGGYTF. CDR3 in DNA: TGCAGTGCAAGGCGGGGACAGGCGGGGGGCTACACCTTC.

This clonotype was counted a few times. The genes are TRBV27 and TRBJ2-5; 9 nucleotides align to TRBD2. The V segment lost 7 bases and the J segment 1 base; nucleotides outside the gene matches: 10. The length of the CDR3 is 16 residues. Germline CDR1 is MNHEY and CDR2 is SMNVEV (reference sequence). The CDR3 coding sequence is TGTGCCAGCACTTCCTTCGCGGGGGGGCCCCAAGAGACCCAGTACTTC. Translation: CASTSFAGGPQETQYF.

This sequence joins TRBV3-1 and TRBJ2-4; D is possibly TRBD2 (7 bases). The CDR3 runs to 14 residues. V lost 1 base and J lost 7, with 11 bases in between. CDR1 and CDR2 (germline): LGHDT, YNNKEL (reference sequence). The CDR3 is CASSQGGGLNIQYF. The DNA for the CDR3 is TGTGCCAGCAGCCAAGGCGGGGGCCTCAACATTCAGTACTTC. The full variable domain, in which reference TRBV3-1 and TRBJ2-4 provide the parts outside the CDR3, is DTAVSQTPKYLVTQMGNDKSIKCEQNLGHDTMYWYKQDSKKFLKIMFSYNNKELIINETVPNRFSPKSPDKAHLNLHINSLELGDSAVYFCASSQGGGLNIQYFGAGTRLSVL.